This note documents a single T cell receptor (beta chain) sequence. This clonotype has ten or more counts. Its antigen remains unidentified. No qualities accompany the bases; no much larger clone lies one base away. TCRdb names Illumina HiSeq 1500 as the instrument used. The public reads were run again by TCRdb, first through fastp at Q25 and then through MiXCR, and only productive beta chains were kept. A single entry per CDR3 protein holds the most common genes and DNA from its merged rows. Here the sample has about 480,000 distinct CDR3 sequences; roughly a third occur a single time. The ten biggest clones cover about 17% of the sample. The data are from a study of T cell repertoires in cytomegalovirus infection (dated by TCRdb to between 2018 and 2021). A note on the overall study: Alongside well-studied HLA-B-restricted epitopes, the peptide stimulations were aimed at recently identified HLA-C-restricted CMV epitopes, whose presentation resists viral immunomodulation. The HLA type of each donor mattered for the analysis, because public TCR beta signatures pointed to carriage of CMV infection along with the matching HLA type. The research as a whole found: In the ex vivo response, HLA-C-restricted CMV-specific TCR beta clonotypes were dominant, and in two of eight donors the single most frequent clonotype came from this HLA-C-restricted group. Carriers of CMV infection plus the relevant HLA type were discriminated by the cumulative frequency of public TCR beta family members in the study cohort and in an independent roughly 370-donor cohort.

The treatment or condition label for this specimen denotes: in vitro stimulation with specific CMV peptide epitopes to enrich CMV-specific T cells. From cysteine to phenylalanine, the CDR3 is 13 amino acids long. Left in the record is the CDR3 DNA by itself, 39 bases read in frame from the first base. From a lookup of the germline V gene (reference sequence), CDR1 and CDR2 are LNHDA and SQIVND. The V end loses 3 bases and the J end loses 1 base, and a stretch of 6 bases separates them. The starting material was cultured PBMCs, obtained from culture after CMV antigen stimulation. The TCR sequence derives from a human donor in good health (CMV status not recorded). Some clones in this sample may be carry-over from other donors' samples. The rearranged chain carries TRBV19 and TRBJ1-1; the D gene is not confidently resolved. CDR3 protein: CASSIPGNTEAFF. The bases are TGTGCCAGTAGTATCCCAGGGAACACTGAAGCTTTCTTT.